The 21 T cell receptor beta chains reported below all come from one sample, sequenced in a study of cytomegalovirus exposure and HLA in healthy donors. Use of 60 Vbeta and 13 Jbeta primers characterized the PCR. Using immunoSEQ multiplex PCR, the repertoire was profiled, and TCRdb retains in-frame clones only, with some absent. The sample holds some 120,000 clones; around 74% are singletons and the top ten take around 5.5%. The sample comprised PBMCs. These receptor sequences come from a woman aged 50 to 65 in good health and CMV-seropositive.

This clone has only one observation. The V gene is TRBV7-6, the J gene TRBJ2-7, with TRBD1 as a possible D gene (5 bases). The CDR3 has 11 residues. The V end was cut by 5 bases, the J end by 4 bases, with 6 bases between. The germline V gene encodes CDR1 SGHVS and CDR2 FNYEAQ. The CDR3 here is CASSTGYEQYF. The CDR3 DNA sequence: TGTGCCAGCAGCACAGGATACGAGCAGTACTTC. Full variable domain (rest looked up from reference TRBV7-6 and TRBJ2-7): GAGVSQSPRYKVTKRGQDVALRCDPISGHVSLYWYRQALGQGPEFLTYFNYEAQQDKSGLPNDRFSAERPEGSISTLTIQRTEQRDSAMYRCASSTGYEQYFGPGTRLTVT.

The chain links TRBV23-1 to TRBJ2-5; 7 bases fit TRBD1. TRBV23-1 is recorded as an ORF, its role being uncertain. Germline trimming cut 1 base from V and 5 bases from J; bases unmatched to any gene: 13. This CDR3 contains 17 residues. CDR3 in amino acids: CASSQFHRGPTRETQYF. CDR3 in DNA: TGCGCCAGCAGTCAATTCCACAGGGGACCCACCAGGGAGACCCAGTACTTC.

The chain carries TRBV11-1 and TRBJ2-3; possible D gene TRBD2, 6 bases. The CDR3 runs to 15 residues. Looked up from germline, CDR1 is SGHAT and CDR2 is FQDESV (reference sequence). Trimming cost V 1 base and J 5 bases, with 13 bases left between them. Here the CDR3 reads CASSLDGGMGDTQYF. CDR3 bases: TGTGCCAGCAGCTTAGACGGGGGAATGGGAGATACGCAGTATTTT. Full variable domain (rest looked up from reference TRBV11-1 and TRBJ2-3): EAEVAQSPRYKITEKSQAVAFWCDPISGHATLYWYRQILGQGPELLVQFQDESVVDDSQLPKDRFSAERLKGVDSTLKIQPAELGDSAMYLCASSLDGGMGDTQYFGPGTRLTVL.

This chain uses TRBV5-1 with TRBJ2-5, with a tentative D call TRBD2 (5 bases). Trimming removed 0 bases from V and 2 bases from J, with 8 bases in between. This CDR3 has 14 residues. Per the germline V gene, CDR1 is SGHRS and CDR2 is YFSETQ. CDR3 coding DNA: TGCGCCAGCAGCTTGGGTGGAGGACAAGAGACCCAGTACTTC. It specifies CASSLGGGQETQYF.

This clone occurred a few times. The chain joins TRBV19 to TRBJ1-2; TRBD1 agrees at 7 bases. Germline V CDR1 and CDR2: LNHDA, SQIVND (reference sequence). Unmatched junction bases numbered 7, after V lost 4 bases and J lost 8 bases. This CDR3 region has 13 residues. The chain's CDR3 is CASSNRGKRGYTF. Written as DNA, the CDR3 is TGTGCCAGTAGTAACAGGGGAAAACGGGGCTACACCTTC. The variable domain in full, completed from reference TRBV19 and TRBJ1-2, reads DGGITQSPKYLFRKEGQNVTLSCEQNLNHDAMYWYRQDPGQGLRLIYYSQIVNDFQKGDIAEGYSVSREKKESFPLTVTSAQKNPTAFYLCASSNRGKRGYTFGSGTRLTVV.

The chain joins TRBV7-9 to TRBJ1-4, with TRBD1 as a possible D gene (5 bases). The CDR3 covers 15 residues. Looked up from germline, CDR1 is SEHNR and CDR2 is FQNEAQ (reference sequence). The V gene lost 5 bases and the J gene lost 5 bases, with 15 bases spanning the gap. DNA for the CDR3: TGTGCCAGCAGCCCCCGACGGGGGGGGAATGAAAAACTGTTTTTT. This translates into CASSPRRGGNEKLFF.

This chain uses TRBV6-1 with TRBJ2-7, with 8 bases identical to TRBD1. V shed 5 bases and J 5 bases; nucleotides not matched to a gene: 8. In germline, CDR1 is MNHNS, CDR2 SASEGT. The CDR3 is 14 amino acids. The CDR3 DNA sequence: TGTGCCAGCAGTATCCGGGACAGGAACAACGAGCAGTACTTC. It yields the protein CASSIRDRNNEQYF.

The CDR3 loop reads CATRRWGGTEAFF. The CDR3 DNA is TGTGCCACCAGAAGGTGGGGAGGCACTGAAGCTTTCTTT. This sequence joins TRBV15 and TRBJ1-1, with unresolved D. CDR3 length equals 13 residues. Germline V CDR1 and CDR2: LNHNV, YYDKDF (reference sequence). Trimming took 6 bases from V and 4 from J, leaving 12 bases between them.

The chain employs TRBV5-5 and TRBJ2-7; D is perhaps TRBD2 (6 bases). Trimming stripped 4 bases from V and 2 bases from J, with 13 bases between. CDR1 is SGHKS and CDR2 is YYEKEE in the germline V gene (reference sequence). CDR3 length: 14 amino acids. CDR3 loop: CASSRVRTTYEQYF. The CDR3 bases are TGTGCCAGCAGCCGGGTTAGGACTACCTACGAGCAGTACTTC.

CDR3 loop: CASRDGLAGAGDNEQFF. The DNA for the CDR3 is TGTGCCAGCAGAGACGGACTAGCGGGGGCTGGGGACAATGAGCAGTTCTTC. V and J are TRBV11-2 and TRBJ2-1, with 13 bases matching TRBD2. CDR1 is SGHAT and CDR2 is FQNNGV in the germline V gene. Trimming at V came to 6 bases and at J to 5 bases, leaving 10 bases not matched to a gene. The CDR3 totals 17 residues.

The rearrangement uses TRBV5-1 and TRBJ2-1, with 7 bases fitting TRBD1. Unmatched junction bases numbered 6, after V lost 0 bases and J lost 3 bases. CDR1 SGHRS and CDR2 YFSETQ come from the germline V gene. This CDR3 is 16 amino acids long. The DNA of the CDR3 is TGCGCCAGCAGCTTGGGACAGGGTAGATACTACAATGAGCAGTTCTTC. Translated, it gives CASSLGQGRYYNEQFF.

The chain combines TRBV28 with TRBJ2-7, with D possibly TRBD2 on 5 matching bases. The V end was cut by 4 bases, the J end by 0 bases, with 10 bases between. Looked up from germline, CDR1 is MDHEN and CDR2 is SYDVKM. CDR3 length equals 14 residues. For the CDR3, the DNA is TGTGCCAGCAGTTGGTTCGGGGTCTCCTACGAGCAGTACTTC. It encodes CASSWFGVSYEQYF.

A few counts support this clone. This sample also contains other DNA sequences that code for the same CDR3. This rearrangement joins TRBV5-1 to TRBJ2-3; 10 bases map to TRBD2. J gave up 4 bases and V 0 bases, and 5 bases lay outside the gene matches. CDR1 SGHRS and CDR2 YFSETQ come from the germline V gene. This CDR3 comprises 16 residues. The CDR3 region has the DNA TGCGCCAGCAGCTTGGGAGGTACTAGCGGGGCAGATACGCAGTATTTT. Its protein is CASSLGGTSGADTQYF.

The V and J genes are TRBV5-6 and TRBJ1-3; D gene ambiguous. The germline V and J ends were trimmed by 5 bases and 0 bases, with 12 bases remaining between them. Germline V CDR1 and CDR2: SGHDT, YYEEEE. There are 15 residues in the CDR3. The CDR3 DNA reads as TGTGCCAGCAGGGAAGCGCATAGCTCTGGAAACACCATATATTTT. It encodes CASREAHSSGNTIYF.

The rearrangement uses TRBV5-6 and TRBJ2-7; D is ambiguous. Germline CDR1 and CDR2: SGHDT and YYEEEE. The V end lost 0 bases, the J end lost 2 bases, and 15 bases lay between the germline ends. CDR3 length: 16 residues. CDR3 loop: CASSLGLAGSTYEQYF. In DNA form, the CDR3 reads TGTGCCAGCAGCTTGGGACTGGCCGGGTCCACCTACGAGCAGTACTTC.

This chain uses TRBV14 with TRBJ2-2; D not resolved. From germline, CDR1 is SGHDN and CDR2 FVKESK. Trimming took 3 bases from V and 4 from J, leaving 12 bases between them. The CDR3 is made up of 15 amino acids. This chain's CDR3 is CASSHQQQSTGELFF. CDR3 bases: TGTGCCAGCAGCCATCAACAACAGAGCACCGGGGAGCTGTTTTTT.

V gene TRBV6-6 combines with J gene TRBJ2-4; D gene uncertain. Germline CDR1 MNHNY, CDR2 SVGAGI (reference sequence). V shed 5 bases and J shed 8 bases, with 19 bases lying between them. The CDR3 is 15 residues long. Here the CDR3 DNA reads TGTGCCAGCAGTAATCGATCCCCCCCCCGAGACATTCAGTACTTC. Residues: CASSNRSPPRDIQYF.

The chain recombines TRBV5-5 with TRBJ1-6; tentatively, D is TRBD1 (6 bases). Trimming took off 4 bases at V and 4 bases at J, with 12 bases between the two ends. Per germline, CDR1 SGHKS and CDR2 YYEKEE (reference sequence). The CDR3 extends over 15 amino acids. CDR3 sequence (DNA): TGTGCCAGCAGCCCCAGGACAGCATATAATTCACCCCTCCACTTT. It encodes CASSPRTAYNSPLHF.

This clone has ten or more counts. J is TRBJ1-2 and V is TRBV6-1; D is ambiguous. Germline V gene data show CDR1 as MNHNS and CDR2 as SASEGT. Trimming removed 4 bases at V and 4 bases at J, with 13 bases between. This CDR3 spans 14 amino acids. CDR3 loop: CASSVTRLSYGYTF. In DNA form, the CDR3 reads TGTGCCAGCAGTGTAACCAGGCTATCCTATGGCTACACCTTC.

J is TRBJ2-3 and V is TRBV6-1; TRBD2 matches at 7 bases. V lost 9 bases to trimming and J lost 1 base; unmatched junction nucleotides: 4. CDR1 and CDR2 (germline): MNHNS, SASEGT. The CDR3 is made up of 13 amino acids. The CDR3 loop reads CASERGRTDTQYF. The CDR3 bases are TGTGCCAGTGAGCGGGGTCGCACAGATACGCAGTATTTT.

The chain recombines TRBV7-2 with TRBJ2-5, with D maybe TRBD1 (6 bases). Trimming removed 5 bases from V and 9 bases from J, with 16 bases in between. The germline V gene has CDR1 SGHTA and CDR2 FQGNSA. The CDR3 totals 13 residues. This CDR3 reads CASSLQGQSAQYF. The CDR3 nucleotides read TGTGCCAGCAGCCTCCAGGGGCAGTCGGCCCAGTACTTC. Variable domain in full (rest from reference TRBV7-2 and TRBJ2-5): GAGVSQSPSNKVTEKGKDVELRCDPISGHTALYWYRQSLGQGLEFLIYFQGNSAPDKSGLPSDRFSAERTGGSVSTLTIQRTQQEDSAVYLCASSLQGQSAQYFGPGTRLLVL.